This T cell receptor beta chain derives from a study of siplizumab effects on memory and regulatory T cells. Findings and caveats of the study: To unstimulated subsets, only a minor fraction of alloreactive clones could be mapped. There appeared to be greater diversity in naive T cells than in memory cells, and naive T cells seemed major contributors to the alloresponse. Significantly reduced by siplizumab was the cumulative frequency of alloreactive sequences, namely those traceable to unstimulated CD4+ memory cells.

CDR1 LGHNA and CDR2 YSLEER come from the germline V gene. The CDR3 extends over 14 amino acids. Trimming shortened V by 5 bases and J by 0 bases, and 10 bases separated the two germline ends. Libraries were prepared by immunoSEQ multiplex PCR; TCRdb keeps only in-frame clonotypes and omits some of them. The sample lists about 87,000 clones, roughly 87% occurring once. Details on this clone: The antigen is not known.

The V call is TRBV4-3, the J call TRBJ1-1, with a possible D match to TRBD1 (5 bases). Specimen: Tregs sorted from blood. This receptor was identified in a human donor in good health. The CDR3 DNA is TGCGCCAGCAGCTCGGGACTGGTGAACACTGAAGCTTTCTTT. Translation: CASSSGLVNTEAFF.